This passage covers 14 T cell receptor beta chains from one sample sequenced in a study of blood T cell repertoires in COVID-19 (TCRdb year 2020). Receptor libraries were prepared by the immunoSEQ multiplex PCR assay. TCRdb mirrors the immuneACCESS table, restricted to in-frame sequences. Some clones are absent from its copies; in checked studies, under half trace to an unresolved V gene, and the reason for the others is unknown. The sample contains about 190,000 clones, less than 90% of them found a single time. Around 19% of the sample lies in the top ten. The sequencing sample was made of peripheral blood. The receptors were gathered from a human donor in a cohort sampled during active COVID-19.

The chain employs TRBV6-1 and TRBJ2-1, with TRBD2 matching 9 bases. The V and J ends lost 2 bases and 13 bases, in that order; junction bases with no gene match: 9. Germline-derived CDR1 and CDR2 are MNHNS and SASEGT. The CDR3 is made up of 14 amino acids. The CDR3 loop is CASSEWSLAGRQFF. The CDR3 coding sequence is TGTGCCAGCAGTGAATGGAGTCTAGCGGGACGTCAGTTCTTC.

The chain uses TRBV6-5 and TRBJ2-2; 7 nucleotides line up with TRBD1. Trimming at V came to 7 bases and at J to 1 base, leaving 3 bases not matched to a gene. CDR3 size: 14 residues. Germline lookup yields CDR1 MNHEY and CDR2 SVGAGI. The CDR3 is CASNRDRNTGELFF. The CDR3 nucleotides read TGTGCCAGCAACCGGGACAGGAACACCGGGGAGCTGTTTTTT.

This clone was detected only once. This rearrangement joins TRBV3-1 (or the pseudogene TRBV3-2) to TRBJ1-1; D unresolved. The V gene lost 4 bases and the J gene lost 3 bases, with 9 bases spanning the gap. Germline V gene data show CDR1 as LGHDT and CDR2 as YNNKEL (reference sequence). The CDR3 is 13 residues long. This CDR3 reads CASSLYGDTEAFF. CDR3 in DNA: TGTGCCAGCAGCCTCTACGGGGACACTGAAGCTTTCTTT.

The rearrangement joins TRBV7-9 to TRBJ1-1; D ambiguous. Germline V gene lookup returns CDR1 SEHNR and CDR2 FQNEAQ (reference sequence). V dropped 5 bases and J dropped 0 bases, with 13 bases sitting between them. CDR3 length: 15 amino acids. The CDR3 region is CASSGQNRMNTEAFF. The CDR3 DNA sequence: TGTGCCAGCAGCGGGCAGAACCGTATGAACACTGAAGCTTTCTTT. Full variable domain (missing parts from reference TRBV7-9 and TRBJ1-1): DTGVSQNPRHKITKRGQNVTFRCDPISEHNRLYWYRQTLGQGPEFLTYFQNEAQLEKSRLLSDRFSAERPKGSFSTLEIQRTEQGDSAMYLCASSGQNRMNTEAFFGQGTRLTVV.

V and J are TRBV7-2 and TRBJ2-1; perhaps TRBD1 as D (5 bases). Trimming left V 5 bases short and J 10 bases short, with 18 bases between. The germline gives CDR1 SGHTA, CDR2 FQGNSA. CDR3 size: 14 residues. CDR3 sequence: CASSRRPGAGEQFF. CDR3 coding DNA: TGTGCCAGCAGCCGCCGCCCTGGGGCCGGGGAGCAGTTCTTC.

This chain links TRBV7-8 with TRBJ1-2, with D hard to call. CDR1 SGHVS and CDR2 FQNEAQ come from the germline V gene. This CDR3 contains 13 residues. Trimming shortened V by 2 bases and J by 2 bases, and 6 bases separated the two germline ends. The CDR3 sequence is CASSLTKNYGYTF. CDR3 bases: TGTGCCAGCAGCTTAACAAAAAACTATGGCTACACCTTC.

The chain carries TRBV29-1 and TRBJ1-1; 8 bases line up with TRBD1. Germline trimming cut 0 bases from V and 4 bases from J; bases unmatched to any gene: 7. There are 15 residues in the CDR3. Germline V gives CDR1 SQVTM, CDR2 ANQGSEA. The CDR3 sequence is CSVEDGDRRGTEAFF. The CDR3 region has the DNA TGCAGCGTTGAAGATGGGGACAGGAGGGGCACTGAAGCTTTCTTT.

The V gene is TRBV19, the J gene TRBJ2-2; TRBD2 matches at 9 bases. The germline V gene encodes CDR1 LNHDA and CDR2 SQIVND (reference sequence). The junction had 9 bases not matched to a gene; V was cut back by 3 bases and J by 7 bases. The CDR3 length is 16 residues. CDR3 nucleotides: TGTGCCAGTAGTATTCGCGCGGGAGGGCCTATCGGGGAGCTGTTTTTT. It specifies CASSIRAGGPIGELFF.

This rearrangement joins TRBV5-1 to TRBJ1-6; 9 nucleotides align to TRBD1. The CDR3 is made up of 16 amino acids. The ends lost 2 bases at V and 5 bases at J; junction bases unmatched: 5. CDR1 is SGHRS and CDR2 is YFSETQ in the germline V gene. CDR3 coding DNA: TGCGCCAGCAGCTTACAGGGGGCTAGGAATAATTCACCCCTCCACTTT. Translating gives CASSLQGARNNSPLHF.

The genes are TRBV29-1 and TRBJ1-4; a possible D gene is TRBD1 (5 bases). The V gene lost 5 bases and the J gene lost 7 bases, with 8 bases spanning the gap. This CDR3 has 11 residues. CDR1 and CDR2 from the germline V gene are SQVTM and ANQGSEA. CDR3 sequence: CSVTQGEKLFF. The CDR3 coding sequence is TGCAGCGTTACCCAGGGTGAAAAACTGTTTTTT.

This chain joins TRBV27 and TRBJ1-2, with a tentative D call TRBD1 (6 bases). Trimming took 5 bases from V and 6 from J, leaving 16 bases between them. This CDR3 is built from 14 residues. Germline CDR1 and CDR2: MNHEY and SMNVEV (reference sequence). The DNA of the CDR3 is TGTGCCAGCAGTCGAACAGGGAATTGGCATGGCTACACCTTC. This encodes CASSRTGNWHGYTF.

This chain connects TRBV28 to TRBJ2-7, with 7 nucleotides matching TRBD1. Germline-derived CDR1 and CDR2 are MDHEN and SYDVKM. V lost 10 bases to trimming and J lost 2 bases; unmatched junction nucleotides: 11. The CDR3 totals 14 residues. CDR3: CAIKSTGRTYEQYF. The CDR3 DNA reads as TGTGCCATAAAATCGACAGGGCGGACCTACGAGCAGTACTTC.

The V gene is TRBV9, the J gene TRBJ1-6; 10 positions match TRBD1. CDR1 is SGDLS, CDR2 YYNGEE, per germline. This CDR3 is built from 15 residues. V trimming: 2 bases; J trimming: 9 bases; junction bases outside the gene matches: 5. CDR3 DNA: TGTGCCAGCAGCGTCGGGACAGGGGATATTTCACCCCTCCACTTT. Protein: CASSVGTGDISPLHF. Supplemented by reference TRBV9 and TRBJ1-6, the full variable domain reads DSGVTQTPKHLITATGQRVTLRCSPRSGDLSVYWYQQSLDQGLQFLIQYYNGEERAKGNILERFSAQQFPDLHSELNLSSLELGDSALYFCASSVGTGDISPLHFGNGTRLTVT.

This chain uses TRBV28 with TRBJ2-2; tentative D call: TRBD2 (5 bases). The germline CDR1 and CDR2 sequences are MDHEN and SYDVKM. CDR3 length: 15 residues. Trimming pared 7 bases from V and 7 bases from J, leaving 19 bases between. For the CDR3, the DNA is TGTGCCAGCACCTCCGCAGCAGGAGGAGTCGGGGAGCTGTTTTTT. This gives the protein CASTSAAGGVGELFF.